This T cell receptor (beta chain) emerged from a study of PD-L1 blockade in urothelial cancer. Germline values: CDR1 SGDLS, CDR2 YYNGEE. The CDR3 sequence is 17 residues long. V shed 4 bases, J shed 7 bases, and the junction held 12 bases outside the gene matches. The method was immunoSEQ multiplex PCR; TCRdb's version includes in-frame clones alone and lacks a portion of them. This sample has some 100,000 clones, with approximately 90% found just once. Each patient's cancer was a locally advanced or metastatic urothelial carcinoma. Sequenced material: PBMCs, taken around atezolizumab (anti-PD-L1) treatment. The receptor's source is a woman of 80 years or more with urothelial cancer. V gene TRBV9 combines with J gene TRBJ2-1; 12 bases are shared with TRBD2. The CDR3 nucleotides read TGTGCCAGCAGCCACCCCCGACTAGCGGGAGATCGGAATGAGCAGTTCTTC. Its protein product is CASSHPRLAGDRNEQFF.